The 22 T cell receptor beta chains given below trace back to one sample, sequenced in a study of PD-1 blockade in classical Hodgkin lymphoma. Relapses following autologous stem cell transplantation were seen in all patients, with brentuximab vedotin exposure varying. Sequencing used immunoSEQ multiplex PCR; TCRdb keeps in-frame clones, though not all of them. The sample contains tens of thousands of clones, 70% to 90% of which appear only once. The material was peripheral blood mononuclear cells (PBMCs), obtained before the second cycle of nivolumab. The receptor set was obtained from a human donor with classical Hodgkin lymphoma.

The chain uses TRBV10-1 and TRBJ2-1; D is ambiguous. CDR3 length: 14 amino acids. Per germline, CDR1 WNHNN and CDR2 SYGVQD (reference sequence). Trimming cost V 4 bases and J 2 bases, with 9 bases left between them. CDR3 in DNA: TGCGCCAGCAGTGGACCGGGCCCCTACAATGAGCAGTTCTTC. Protein: CASSGPGPYNEQFF.

The gene calls are TRBV30 and TRBJ1-5; the D is unclear. Germline lookup yields CDR1 GTSNPN and CDR2 SVGIG (reference sequence). The V end was cut by 5 bases, the J end by 11 bases, with 19 bases between. This CDR3 is built from 13 residues. This chain's CDR3 is CAWRTPSSRTQHF. The CDR3 nucleotides are TGTGCCTGGCGGACTCCAAGCAGCAGGACCCAGCATTTT.

The rearrangement uses TRBV11-3 and TRBJ1-4; a weak D match, TRBD1 (5 bases). The V end was cut by 7 bases, the J end by 5 bases, with 11 bases between. The V gene's germline CDR1 is SGHNT and CDR2 YENEEA. The CDR3 length is 13 residues. CDR3 bases: TGTGCCAGCACCCTTGGGGCAAATGAAAAACTGTTTTTT. Translation: CASTLGANEKLFF.

This clone was observed once. This chain joins TRBV7-3 and TRBJ2-1; 11 bases align to TRBD2. The CDR3 consists of 15 residues. V gave up 3 bases and J gave up 5 bases; unmatched junction bases: 3. The germline CDR1 and CDR2 sequences are SGHTA and FQGTGA. This CDR3 reads CASSFAGLADNEQFF. CDR3 DNA sequence: TGTGCCAGCAGCTTTGCGGGACTAGCGGACAATGAGCAGTTCTTC.

The chain links TRBV5-1 to TRBJ1-2, with unresolved D. The V gene's germline CDR1 is SGHRS and CDR2 YFSETQ. The CDR3 runs 15 residues. V was clipped by 7 bases and J by 1 base, with 17 bases between them. CDR3 in amino acids: CASRLETNINYGYTF. For the CDR3, the DNA is TGCGCCAGCCGTTTGGAGACTAATATTAACTATGGCTACACCTTC.

This clone has only a few counts. This sequence joins TRBV15 and TRBJ2-1, with 7 positions matching TRBD2. V gave up 2 bases and J gave up 2 bases; unmatched junction bases: 9. The CDR3 covers 17 residues. CDR1 LNHNV and CDR2 YYDKDF come from the germline V gene (reference sequence). The CDR3 DNA reads as TGTGCCACCAGCAGACTCTCCGGGACTAAGGCCTACAATGAGCAGTTCTTC. It encodes CATSRLSGTKAYNEQFF.

The genes are TRBV11-2 and TRBJ2-3, with 7 bases lining up with TRBD2. V was pared by 4 bases and J by 4 bases, with 11 bases of the junction left unmatched. This CDR3 region has 16 residues. CDR1 and CDR2 (germline): SGHAT, FQNNGV. The CDR3 bases are TGTGCCAGCAGCTCGCCTCGAGCCGCGGGAGCAGATACGCAGTATTTT. Translated, it gives CASSSPRAAGADTQYF.

The chain has TRBV28 and TRBJ1-1; 7 nucleotides line up with TRBD1. Trimming removed 6 bases from V and 3 bases from J; junction bases left unmatched: 10. This CDR3 region has 15 residues. Germline V CDR1 and CDR2: MDHEN, SYDVKM. Here the CDR3 reads CASRRPGQRDTEAFF. As DNA, the CDR3 is TGTGCCAGCAGGCGTCCGGGACAGAGGGACACTGAAGCTTTCTTT.

This rearrangement joins TRBV5-6 to TRBJ2-3; D is undetermined. The length of the CDR3 is 15 residues. From germline, CDR1 is SGHDT and CDR2 YYEEEE. The V and J ends lost 4 bases and 2 bases respectively, with 14 bases between them. The CDR3 DNA sequence: TGTGCCAGCAGCCCTGTGGTCTGGACCACAGATACGCAGTATTTT. Amino acid sequence: CASSPVVWTTDTQYF.

The chain couples TRBV25-1 to TRBJ2-1; 7 bases line up with TRBD2. The germline V gene encodes CDR1 MGHDK and CDR2 SYGVNS. The CDR3 totals 14 residues. V trimming: 3 bases; J trimming: 5 bases; junction bases outside the gene matches: 4. The CDR3 coding sequence is TGTGCCAGCAGTGAGACGGGAGGAGACAATGAGCAGTTCTTC. This codes for CASSETGGDNEQFF.

This clone was seen a few times. The chain employs TRBV5-1 and TRBJ2-7, with 9 bases fitting TRBD1. The ends lost 0 bases at V and 5 bases at J; junction bases unmatched: 15. The germline CDR1 and CDR2 sequences are SGHRS and YFSETQ. The CDR3 length is 18 residues. The CDR3 sequence: CASSLGTGYRDRVHEQYF. The DNA for the CDR3 is TGCGCCAGCAGCTTGGGGACTGGTTACCGGGACAGGGTCCACGAGCAGTACTTC.

There are a few counts of this clone. V and J are TRBV2 and TRBJ1-2; 9 positions agree with TRBD1. The CDR3 is 12 amino acids. Germline loops: CDR1 SNHLY, CDR2 FYNNEI. Trimming cost V 4 bases and J 6 bases; bases outside gene matches: 0. CDR3 DNA: TGTGCCAGCAGTGGACAGGGGGATGGCTACACCTTC. The encoded protein is CASSGQGDGYTF.

The CDR3, as DNA: TGTGCCAGCAGCTTCTTGGAGACCCAGTACTTC. Its translation: CASSFLETQYF. The chain has TRBV5-5 and TRBJ2-5; D gene uncertain. Germline CDR1 and CDR2: SGHKS and YYEKEE (reference sequence). The germline V and J ends were trimmed by 2 bases and 5 bases, with 4 bases remaining between them. The CDR3 totals 11 residues.

V is TRBV11-3 and J is TRBJ2-5, with D possibly matching TRBD2 (6 bases). The DNA end is a closer match to TRBJ2-7, so the J assignment may be wrong. The CDR3 consists of 14 residues. Germline loops: CDR1 SGHNT, CDR2 YENEEA. CDR3 region: CASSLVRGGHEQYF. The CDR3 DNA sequence: TGTGCCAGCAGCTTAGTGCGGGGAGGCCACGAGCAGTACTTC.

J is TRBJ2-7 and V is TRBV5-7; D is ambiguous. TRBV5-7 carries the ORF label, with uncertain function. The CDR3 is made up of 14 amino acids. V gave up 4 bases and J gave up 2 bases, with 13 bases separating them. The CDR3 nucleotides read TGTGCCAGCAGCCGCACTCATGCGGCCTACGAGCAGTACTTC. Encoded protein: CASSRTHAAYEQYF.

The chain links TRBV6-5 to TRBJ2-1; possibly TRBD1 or TRBD2 for D (5 bases each). V was shortened by 6 bases and J by 3 bases, with 12 bases between the two germline ends. This CDR3 spans 14 amino acids. CDR1 and CDR2 from the germline V gene are MNHEY and SVGAGI. The CDR3 DNA follows: TGTGCCAGCAGCCTCGGAGGACACTACAATGAGCAGTTCTTC. Translation gives CASSLGGHYNEQFF.

The chain has TRBV7-9 and TRBJ2-2, with TRBD2 identical over 9 bases. Looked up from germline, CDR1 is SEHNR and CDR2 is FQNEAQ (reference sequence). Trimming removed 2 bases from V and 1 base from J; junction bases left unmatched: 8. This CDR3 comprises 18 residues. The CDR3 DNA reads TGTGCCAGCAGCTTACGATTGACTAGCGGACGGAACACCGGGGAGCTGTTTTTT. Its protein is CASSLRLTSGRNTGELFF.

The chain links TRBV7-2 to TRBJ2-1; 13 bases fit TRBD2. The CDR3 has 15 residues. Germline V gene data show CDR1 as SGHTA and CDR2 as FQGNSA. V was clipped by 5 bases and J by 5 bases; unmatched bases: 3. The DNA of the CDR3 is TGTGCCAGCAGCCGACTAGCGGGAGGAAACAATGAGCAGTTCTTC. Translation: CASSRLAGGNNEQFF.

This chain connects TRBV19 to TRBJ1-1; a weak D match, TRBD1 (6 bases). This CDR3 spans 15 amino acids. Trimming pared 5 bases from V and 6 bases from J, leaving 19 bases between. The germline V gene encodes CDR1 LNHDA and CDR2 SQIVND (reference sequence). CDR3 in amino acids: CASSDSSDRSPEAFF. The DNA of the CDR3 is TGTGCCAGTAGTGATTCTTCTGACAGGAGCCCTGAAGCTTTCTTT.

The chain joins TRBV2 to TRBJ2-5; the D is unclear. The V end lost 10 bases, the J end lost 5 bases, and 20 bases lay between the germline ends. The CDR3 consists of 14 residues. The germline gives CDR1 SNHLY, CDR2 FYNNEI. CDR3 DNA sequence: TGTGCCACCCTCCGACTCGAACAAGGCGAGACCCAGTACTTC. The encoded protein is CATLRLEQGETQYF.

In its sample, this clone was seen a few times. The chain uses TRBV28 and TRBJ2-7, with 10 bases identical to TRBD1. The CDR3 runs to 15 residues. V shed 6 bases, J shed 2 bases, and the junction held 7 bases outside the gene matches. Germline assignment: CDR1 MDHEN and CDR2 SYDVKM. The CDR3 DNA follows: TGTGCCAGCAGCCGTCCGGGACAGGGGACCTACGAGCAGTACTTC. Its protein product is CASSRPGQGTYEQYF.

The chain carries TRBV7-9 and TRBJ2-7; no clear D gene. This CDR3 has 15 residues. V was cut by 3 bases and J by 2 bases, with 14 bases left in between. In germline, CDR1 is SEHNR, CDR2 FQNEAQ (reference sequence). The CDR3 is CASSFSVGVTYEQYF. CDR3 in DNA: TGTGCCAGCAGCTTTTCTGTCGGTGTCACCTACGAGCAGTACTTC. The full variable domain, rest sourced from reference TRBV7-9 and TRBJ2-7, is DTGVSQNPRHKITKRGQNVTFRCDPISEHNRLYWYRQTLGQGPEFLTYFQNEAQLEKSRLLSDRFSAERPKGSFSTLEIQRTEQGDSAMYLCASSFSVGVTYEQYFGPGTRLTVT.